A selection of T cell receptor beta chains follows, all from one sample in a study of blood T cell repertoires in COVID-19. Assay: immunoSEQ multiplex PCR; the TCRdb copy retains only in-frame clones and omits some. The table includes 110,000 or so clones, 75% to 90% detected once. Sequenced input: peripheral blood. These receptors all stem from a woman aged 55-69 years with COVID-19, enrolled during active disease. Each CDR3 is given with its conserved first and last residue. D genes are given only for firm matches. Not every row has a clone size; where given, it reads once, few, many or a size class.

V gene	J gene	clone size	D gene	CDR3 length	CDR3 DNA	CDR3 protein
TRBV10-1	TRBJ1-2	NA	TRBD1	12	TGCGCCAGCAGGGGACAGGGTCATGGCTACACCTTC	CASRGQGHGYTF
TRBV7-2	TRBJ1-1	NA	NA	15	TGTGCCAGCAGCCCGATGGGACAACGGAACACTGAAGCTTTCTTT	CASSPMGQRNTEAFF
TRBV6-2/TRBV6-3	TRBJ1-1	NA	TRBD1	15	TGTGCCAGCAGTTATACGACAGGGGCTGGCACTGAAGCTTTCTTT	CASSYTTGAGTEAFF
TRBV12-3/TRBV12-4	TRBJ1-2	NA	NA	13	TGTGCCAGCAGTAACCCCCCGAGCTATGGCTACACCTTC	CASSNPPSYGYTF
TRBV7-9	TRBJ2-5	NA	TRBD1	16	TGTGCCAGCAGCTTAACGACAGGGAGCGTTGGGGAGACCCAGTACTTC	CASSLTTGSVGETQYF
TRBV4-3	TRBJ2-7	NA	NA	17	TGCGCCAGCAGCCAAGGCCACTCGGGACACCTCTCCTACGAGCAGTACTTC	CASSQGHSGHLSYEQYF
TRBV2	TRBJ2-5	NA	NA	13	TGTGCCAGCAGCGCCGGGTCCGAAGGGACCCAGTACTTC	CASSAGSEGTQYF
TRBV5-4	TRBJ2-2	NA	TRBD1	15	TGTGCCAGCAGCCCGAACAGGGGGAACACCGGGGAGCTGTTTTTT	CASSPNRGNTGELFF
TRBV9	TRBJ2-1	NA	TRBD2	15	TGTGCCAGCAGCGCCGGGACTAGCTCCTACAATGAGCAGTTCTTC	CASSAGTSSYNEQFF
TRBV4-2	TRBJ2-2	NA	NA	15	TGTGCCAGCAGCCAAGATCTGGGGCGCACCGGGGAGCTGTTTTTT	CASSQDLGRTGELFF
TRBV7-3	TRBJ1-6	NA	TRBD1	14	TGTGCCAGCAGTACAGGGGGTAAGGATTCACCCCTCCACTTT	CASSTGGKDSPLHF
TRBV9	TRBJ1-2	NA	TRBD1	13	TGTGCCAGCAGCGTAAGGGACAGGGATGGCTACACCTTC	CASSVRDRDGYTF
TRBV7-9	TRBJ1-3	NA	NA	13	TGTGCCCCCAAGGGATTACGGGAAAACACCATATATTTT	CAPKGLRENTIYF
TRBV11-3	TRBJ2-2	few	TRBD1	15	TGTGCCAGCAGCACCGGGACAGGGGGGATCGGGGAGCTGTTTTTT	CASSTGTGGIGELFF
TRBV9	TRBJ2-3	NA	NA	15	TGTGCCAGCAGCGTATACAGGCTAAGCACAGATACGCAGTATTTT	CASSVYRLSTDTQYF
TRBV7-2	TRBJ1-6	few	TRBD1	15	TGTGCCAGCAGCTTTGAAGGACAGGGGAATTCACCCCTCCACTTT	CASSFEGQGNSPLHF
TRBV18	TRBJ1-3	NA	NA	14	TGTGCCAGCTCACTGGGGGGCTCTGGAAACACCATATATTTT	CASSLGGSGNTIYF
TRBV7-9	TRBJ1-4	NA	TRBD1	14	TGTGCCAGCAGCCCAGGGGGAACTAATGAAAAACTGTTTTTT	CASSPGGTNEKLFF
TRBV6-6	TRBJ2-7	NA	TRBD1	14	TGTGCCAGCAGTTCGGACAGGGGCCTCTACGAGCAGTACTTC	CASSSDRGLYEQYF
TRBV6-5	TRBJ1-1	NA	TRBD1	15	TGTGCCAGCGGACAGGACTCTCCGGGAAACACTGAAGCTTTCTTT	CASGQDSPGNTEAFF
TRBV5-1	TRBJ1-2	NA	TRBD1	14	TGCGCCAGCACGCCTGGACAGGGGGCTCGCGGCTACACCTTC	CASTPGQGARGYTF
TRBV7-9	TRBJ2-5	NA	NA	15	TGTGCCAGCAGCTTAGCCCGGGGAAGTGGGGAGACCCAGTACTTC	CASSLARGSGETQYF
TRBV6-1	TRBJ1-1	NA	NA	14	TGTGCCAGCAGTGAAGGATCGAGAAACACTGAAGCTTTCTTT	CASSEGSRNTEAFF
TRBV11-2	TRBJ1-3	NA	NA	14	TGTGCCAGCAGCGAGGGGGGGTCTGGAAACACCATATATTTT	CASSEGGSGNTIYF
TRBV10-3	TRBJ2-3	NA	NA	15	TGTGCCACACCACGGTGGCAGGTGGCAACAGATACGCAGTATTTT	CATPRWQVATDTQYF
TRBV4-2	TRBJ2-5	NA	NA	18	TGTGCCAGCACCCAGGGGGGGCTCGACTCAGTTGGCCAAGAGACCCAGTACTTC	CASTQGGLDSVGQETQYF
TRBV5-6	TRBJ1-2	NA	NA	12	TGTGCCAGCAGCCCCTGGCAATTCGGCTACACCTTC	CASSPWQFGYTF
TRBV25-1	TRBJ2-1	once	TRBD1	14	TGTGCCAGCAGTGGACAGGGCGTCTACAATGAGCAGTTCTTC	CASSGQGVYNEQFF
TRBV25-1	TRBJ1-5	NA	NA	12	TGTGCCAGCAGGGGCGGCAATCAGCCCCAGCATTTT	CASRGGNQPQHF
TRBV27	TRBJ1-6	NA	TRBD1	14	TGTGCCAGCAGGGGGACAGGGGGGAATTCACCCCTCCACTTT	CASRGTGGNSPLHF
TRBV9	TRBJ2-1	NA	TRBD2	15	TGTGCCAGCAGCCTTAGCGGGGGGGCCGTCAATGAGCAGTTCTTC	CASSLSGGAVNEQFF
TRBV6-5	TRBJ2-2	once	NA	10	TGTGCCAGCGGAGTTTGGGAGCTGTTTTTT	CASGVWELFF
TRBV5-6	TRBJ2-2	NA	TRBD1	15	TGTGCCAGCAGCTTCCGGGACAGAAACACCGGGGAGCTGTTTTTT	CASSFRDRNTGELFF
TRBV6-5	TRBJ1-2	NA	TRBD1	15	TGTGCCAGCAGTTACCTTGGACAGGGGAACTATGGCTACACCTTC	CASSYLGQGNYGYTF
TRBV29-1	TRBJ2-7	NA	NA	15	TGCAGCGTTGAAGCCCGCGGGCTAACCCTCTACGAGCAGTACTTC	CSVEARGLTLYEQYF
TRBV9	TRBJ2-3	NA	NA	14	TGTGCCAGCAGCGCCGGCCAGGCGACAGATACGCAGTATTTT	CASSAGQATDTQYF